A single sample is the source of the 10 T cell receptor beta chains below, sequenced in a study of cytomegalovirus exposure and HLA in healthy donors. Assay: immunoSEQ multiplex PCR; the TCRdb copy retains only in-frame clones and omits some. The sample lists 150,000 to 180,000 clones; around 83% were seen once. The source material was PBMCs. The receptors stem from a human donor in good health.

V and J are TRBV11-2 and TRBJ1-1; D not certain. Trimming took off 1 base at V and 1 base at J, with 13 bases between the two ends. This CDR3 region has 16 residues. CDR1 is SGHAT and CDR2 is FQNNGV in the germline V gene. CDR3: CASSLGWPRENTEAFF. DNA of the CDR3: TGTGCCAGCAGCTTAGGTTGGCCCCGGGAGAACACTGAAGCTTTCTTT.

The rearrangement uses TRBV5-6 and TRBJ2-1; D not certain. CDR3 length: 12 residues. The V end was cut by 2 bases, the J end by 9 bases, with 9 bases between. Germline V CDR1 and CDR2: SGHDT, YYEEEE. The CDR3 here is CASSFQVAEQFF. CDR3 sequence (DNA): TGTGCCAGCAGCTTTCAGGTCGCTGAGCAGTTCTTC.

This clone was detected a few times. The V and J genes are TRBV7-9 and TRBJ2-2, with D possibly being TRBD2 (5 bases). Germline CDR1 and CDR2: SEHNR and FQNEAQ (reference sequence). The CDR3 is 15 amino acids. Deletions cut 1 base from V and 6 bases from J, with 12 bases between. The CDR3 is CASSLGLAGAGELFF. CDR3 nucleotides: TGTGCCAGCAGCTTAGGCCTAGCTGGGGCCGGGGAGCTGTTTTTT.

V and J are TRBV5-6 and TRBJ2-1; TRBD2 might be the D (5 bases). V was clipped by 0 bases and J by 2 bases, with 15 bases between them. The CDR3 runs 17 residues. The germline CDR1 and CDR2 sequences are SGHDT and YYEEEE. The CDR3 loop reads CASSLAGVVWAYNEQFF. Written as DNA, the CDR3 is TGTGCCAGCAGCTTGGCCGGGGTGGTCTGGGCCTACAATGAGCAGTTCTTC.

V usage is TRBV7-9 and J usage is TRBJ2-2; possible D gene TRBD1, 6 bases. The germline CDR1 and CDR2 sequences are SEHNR and FQNEAQ (reference sequence). The CDR3 is made up of 14 amino acids. V lost 3 bases, J lost 5 bases, and 10 bases lay in between. Written as DNA, the CDR3 is TGTGCCAGCAGCTTCGAGGGGGTTACCGGGGAGCTGTTTTTT. This sequence encodes CASSFEGVTGELFF.

There are a few counts of this clone. V and J are TRBV4-1 and TRBJ1-6, with TRBD1 identical over 10 bases. Trimming took 0 bases from V and 0 from J; bases not matched to a gene: 5. The CDR3 length is 19 residues. Germline CDR1 reads MGHRA; CDR2 reads YSYEKL. In nucleotides, the CDR3 is TGCGCCAGCAGCCAAGAGCCGGACAGGGGGTACTCCTATAATTCACCCCTCCACTTT. It specifies CASSQEPDRGYSYNSPLHF.

DNA for the CDR3: TGTGCCAGCAGCTTCACAGGGGTAGGTGGCAATGAGCAGTTCTTC. Translation: CASSFTGVGGNEQFF. The chain combines TRBV5-4 with TRBJ2-1, with 7 bases aligning to TRBD1. J lost 6 bases, V lost 2 bases, and 8 bases had no gene match. Germline V gives CDR1 SGHNT, CDR2 YYREEE (reference sequence). CDR3 length equals 15 residues.

This chain connects TRBV11-2 to TRBJ1-2, with D unclear. This CDR3 region has 14 residues. The V and J ends lost 2 bases and 8 bases respectively, with 15 bases between them. Germline V gives CDR1 SGHAT, CDR2 FQNNGV. The CDR3 nucleotides are TGTGCCAGCAGCTTACGCGCGGGGATCGGCGGCTACACCTTC. Translating gives CASSLRAGIGGYTF.

The CDR3: CASSLGGGTVYTEAFF. The CDR3 region has the DNA TGTGCCAGCAGCCTAGGGGGGGGGACGGTGTACACTGAAGCTTTCTTT. The V gene is TRBV14, the J gene TRBJ1-1; D perhaps matches TRBD1 (6 bases). Germline assignment: CDR1 SGHDN and CDR2 FVKESK. The CDR3 covers 16 residues. V lost 4 bases, J lost 3 bases, and 18 bases lay in between.

V gene TRBV19 combines with J gene TRBJ2-5; 11 nucleotides match TRBD2. The CDR3 is 13 amino acids. Unmatched junction bases numbered 1, after V lost 6 bases and J lost 4 bases. CDR1 and CDR2 from the germline V gene are LNHDA and SQIVND (reference sequence). CDR3 nucleotide sequence: TGTGCCAGTAGAGGACTAGCGGGAGAGACCCAGTACTTC. It codes for CASRGLAGETQYF.